The 8 T cell receptor beta chains below all came from one sample that was sequenced in a study of radiation and T cells in renal cell carcinoma. As for time point: blood 2 weeks post-SBRT. Sample treatment: 15 Gy SBRT to primary tumor, nephrectomy 4 weeks later. Sequencing used immunoSEQ multiplex PCR; TCRdb keeps in-frame clones, though not all of them. The table includes roughly 150,000 clones, roughly 87% detected once. Sequences were derived from blood, sampled from a patient whose treatment included radiotherapy and nephrectomy. Source of these receptors: a woman between 45 and 60 years old with renal cell carcinoma.

The chain carries TRBV19 and TRBJ2-7, with D possibly TRBD1 on 5 matching bases. This CDR3 comprises 13 residues. Germline assignment: CDR1 LNHDA and CDR2 SQIVND (reference sequence). V lost 6 bases and J lost 0, with 9 bases in between. In DNA form, the CDR3 reads TGTGCCAGTAGCAATCAGGGCTCCTACGAGCAGTACTTC. It is translated as CASSNQGSYEQYF.

The rearrangement links TRBV29-1 to TRBJ2-3; 12 nucleotides match TRBD2. V was clipped by 3 bases and J by 1 base; unmatched bases: 8. This CDR3 contains 17 residues. Germline V lookup: CDR1 SQVTM, CDR2 ANQGSEA. The CDR3 bases are TGCAGCGTTGAGGGACTAGCGGGCCTAAGTGGCACAGATACGCAGTATTTT. It codes for CSVEGLAGLSGTDTQYF.

The chain employs TRBV6-5 and TRBJ2-5, with D perhaps matching TRBD2 (5 bases). Trimming stripped 2 bases from V and 4 bases from J, with 8 bases between. CDR1 MNHEY and CDR2 SVGAGI come from the germline V gene. This CDR3 has 13 residues. CDR3 sequence: CASSYAGRETQYF. CDR3 coding DNA: TGTGCCAGCAGTTACGCGGGTCGAGAGACCCAGTACTTC.

The chain uses TRBV2 and TRBJ2-3; D call uncertain. V was trimmed by 7 bases and J by 2 bases, leaving 13 bases between them. CDR1 is SNHLY, CDR2 FYNNEI, per germline. The CDR3 is 14 residues long. The CDR3 sequence is CASIRTFVTDTQYF. The CDR3 DNA is TGTGCCAGCATTCGCACATTTGTCACAGATACGCAGTATTTT.

J is TRBJ2-6 and V is TRBV19; a weak D match, TRBD1 (5 bases). The CDR3 is 13 amino acids. V lost 11 bases, J lost 1 base, and 9 bases lay in between. Germline values: CDR1 LNHDA, CDR2 SQIVND (reference sequence). The CDR3 DNA sequence: TGTGCCGGCAGGGTATCTGGGGCCAACGTCCTGACTTTC. This sequence encodes CAGRVSGANVLTF.

The gene calls are TRBV9 and TRBJ2-7, with D uncertain. The germline V and J ends were trimmed by 4 bases and 6 bases, with 14 bases remaining between them. Germline V CDR1 and CDR2: SGDLS, YYNGEE. This CDR3 is 13 amino acids long. The CDR3 loop reads CASSKAFLGEQYF. In nucleotides, the CDR3 is TGTGCCAGCAGCAAAGCTTTTTTGGGCGAGCAGTACTTC.

The V and J genes are TRBV7-3 and TRBJ1-1, with 7 positions matching TRBD1. The V gene's germline CDR1 is SGHTA and CDR2 FQGTGA. The CDR3 is 17 residues long. J gave up 0 bases and V 0 bases, and 7 bases lay outside the gene matches. CDR3 loop: CASSLTSVRGMNTEAFF. Here the CDR3 DNA reads TGTGCCAGCAGCTTAACGTCGGTCAGGGGGATGAACACTGAAGCTTTCTTT.

This clone was picked up one time. This chain links TRBV30 with TRBJ2-7; 9 bases map to TRBD1. Per germline, CDR1 GTSNPN and CDR2 SVGIG (reference sequence). The CDR3 runs to 13 residues. Trimming at V came to 8 bases and at J to 4 bases, leaving 9 bases not matched to a gene. The CDR3 region is CAGRQGGGYEQYF. Here the CDR3 DNA reads TGTGCCGGAAGACAGGGGGGGGGTTACGAGCAGTACTTC.